What follows are 19 T cell receptor beta chains derived from one specimen sequenced in a study of T cell repertoires in cytomegalovirus infection. TCRdb re-called the reads through MiXCR, storing one row per CDR3 protein. The top ten hold about 73% of the sample, which has 45,000 to 75,000 distinct CDR3 sequences, about a third seen once. Their cognate antigens are unknown. Source material: PBMCs, sequenced either directly or after in vitro stimulation (not recorded which). The receptors stem from a human donor in good health (CMV status not recorded). Some clones in this sample may be carry-over from other donors' samples.

V and J are TRBV6-1 and TRBJ2-4; D is possibly TRBD1 (5 bases). CDR3 length: 14 amino acids. Trimming removed 3 bases at V and 9 bases at J, with 15 bases between. The germline V gene has CDR1 MNHNS and CDR2 SASEGT. The CDR3 DNA sequence: TGTGCCAGCAGTGAGCTAATCGGACACCTCATTCAGTACTTC. Translating it yields CASSELIGHLIQYF.

This clonotype was counted a single time. The CDR3 nucleotides are TGCGCCAGCAGCTTGGACGGAGTCACAGATACGCAGTATTTT. Protein product: CASSLDGVTDTQYF. The genes are TRBV5-1 and TRBJ2-3, with D unclear. The germline V gene has CDR1 SGHRS and CDR2 YFSETQ. V was trimmed by 0 bases and J by 2 bases, leaving 7 bases between them. The CDR3 has 14 residues.

This clonotype was seen a handful of times. The V call is TRBV11-2, the J call TRBJ2-7; D possibly corresponds to TRBD1 (6 bases). The CDR3 is 14 residues long. Germline V gives CDR1 SGHAT, CDR2 FQNNGV. Trimming removed 2 bases from V and 6 bases from J, with 14 bases in between. CDR3 in amino acids: CASSLLSGVAEQYF. The CDR3 coding sequence is TGTGCCAGCAGCTTACTTTCAGGGGTGGCCGAGCAGTACTTC.

This clonotype was seen many times. This sequence joins TRBV7-2 and TRBJ1-6; 8 nucleotides agree with TRBD1. The trim removed 4 bases at V and 7 bases at J, leaving 3 bases unmatched. The CDR3 runs to 14 residues. Germline-derived CDR1 and CDR2 are SGHTA and FQGNSA. CDR3 nucleotide sequence: TGTGCCAGCAGCTCAGGGGGCGGGAATTCACCCCTCCACTTT. Translation: CASSSGGGNSPLHF.

The J gene is TRBJ2-3, the V gene TRBV7-9, with D possibly matching TRBD1 (5 bases). V was shortened by 5 bases and J by 0 bases, with 18 bases between the two germline ends. CDR1 and CDR2 (germline): SEHNR, FQNEAQ (reference sequence). The CDR3 has 17 amino acids. This chain's CDR3 is CASSPAPAGPSTDTQYF. CDR3 sequence (DNA): TGTGCCAGCAGCCCCGCCCCCGCAGGGCCTAGCACAGATACGCAGTATTTT.

This chain joins TRBV20-1 and TRBJ2-7, with 10 positions matching TRBD2. With V trimmed by 3 bases and J by 0 bases, 8 bases remained unmatched. Germline V gene sequence: CDR1 DFQATT, CDR2 SNEGSKA (reference sequence). The CDR3 contains 16 residues. The CDR3 loop reads CSASPSSGGLSYEQYF. The CDR3 DNA sequence: TGCAGTGCTAGTCCTTCTAGCGGGGGCCTCTCCTACGAGCAGTACTTC.

V is TRBV19 and J is TRBJ2-6; D remains ambiguous. The CDR3 covers 16 residues. The germline V and J ends were trimmed by 6 bases and 2 bases, with 14 bases remaining between them. In germline, CDR1 is LNHDA, CDR2 SQIVND (reference sequence). The CDR3 protein is CASSPDGRPGANVLTF. In nucleotides, the CDR3 is TGTGCCAGTAGCCCGGACGGTAGGCCTGGGGCCAACGTCCTGACTTTC.

In its sample, this clonotype was seen a few times. The chain employs TRBV5-1 and TRBJ2-1; TRBD2 aligns across 10 bases. J lost 7 bases, V lost 4 bases, and 17 bases had no gene match. In germline, CDR1 is SGHRS, CDR2 YFSETQ. The CDR3 length is 18 residues. The chain's CDR3 is CASSPVLAGEPGGNEQFF. Here the CDR3 DNA reads TGCGCCAGCAGCCCGGTGCTAGCGGGAGAGCCTGGGGGGAATGAGCAGTTCTTC. The variable domain in full, with the rest retrieved from reference TRBV5-1 and TRBJ2-1, is KAGVTQTPRYLIKTRGQQVTLSCSPISGHRSVSWYQQTPGQGLQFLFEYFSETQRNKGNFPGRFSGRQFSNSRSEMNVSTLELGDSALYLCASSPVLAGEPGGNEQFFGPGTRLTVL.

This clonotype was seen many times. In nucleotides, the CDR3 is TGCGCCAGCAATCGCGCCTACGCCCAGAGCTCCTACAATGAGCAGTTCTTC. It yields the protein CASNRAYAQSSYNEQFF. The V call is TRBV4-3, the J call TRBJ2-1, with D uncertain. The CDR3 has 17 residues. Germline loops: CDR1 LGHNA, CDR2 YSLEER. The V end was cut by 7 bases, the J end by 0 bases, with 19 bases between.

This clonotype was recorded a few times. This chain uses TRBV2 with TRBJ1-6; D is possibly TRBD1 (6 bases). Germline V CDR1 and CDR2: SNHLY, FYNNEI. CDR3 size: 17 residues. With 8 bases removed from V and 0 bases from J, the gap between germline ends came to 17 bases. The CDR3 DNA follows: TGTGCCAGCTGGGGGGCAGGGCTCAGCTCCTATAATTCACCCCTCCACTTT. This gives the protein CASWGAGLSSYNSPLHF. The full variable domain, in which reference TRBV2 and TRBJ1-6 provide the parts outside the CDR3, is EPEVTQTPSHQVTQMGQEVILRCVPISNHLYFYWYRQILGQKVEFLVSFYNNEISEKSEIFDDQFSVERPDGSNFTLKIRSTKLEDSAMYFCASWGAGLSSYNSPLHFGNGTRLTVT.

The rearrangement links TRBV19 to TRBJ2-2; D is uncertain. CDR1 and CDR2 from the germline V gene are LNHDA and SQIVND (reference sequence). V was shortened by 3 bases and J by 7 bases, with 6 bases between the two germline ends. CDR3 length: 12 residues. The CDR3 here is CASSIWDGELFF. The DNA of the CDR3 is TGTGCCAGTAGTATCTGGGACGGGGAGCTGTTTTTT.

Only a few counts were recorded for this clonotype. The V and J genes are TRBV10-3 and TRBJ2-5; unclear D gene. V gave up 0 bases and J gave up 3 bases, with 11 bases separating them. The CDR3 spans 15 residues. CDR1 is ENHRY, CDR2 SYGVKD, per germline. The CDR3 protein is CAISESHKREETQYF. The CDR3 nucleotides are TGTGCCATCAGTGAGTCCCACAAAAGAGAAGAGACCCAGTACTTC.

This clonotype has more than one count but fewer than ten. This CDR3 is CASSLLPGQGDGYTF. The DNA for the CDR3 is TGCGCCAGCAGCTTGCTTCCGGGACAGGGTGATGGCTACACCTTC. The chain recombines TRBV5-1 with TRBJ1-2; 9 bases agree with TRBD1. CDR1 is SGHRS and CDR2 is YFSETQ in the germline V gene. V lost 1 base and J lost 6; bases outside the gene matches: 7. The CDR3 runs to 15 residues. Looking up the rest from reference TRBV5-1 and TRBJ1-2 gives the full variable domain: KAGVTQTPRYLIKTRGQQVTLSCSPISGHRSVSWYQQTPGQGLQFLFEYFSETQRNKGNFPGRFSGRQFSNSRSEMNVSTLELGDSALYLCASSLLPGQGDGYTFGSGTRLTVV.

A few counts support this clonotype. The chain joins TRBV7-2 to TRBJ2-3; the D is unclear. CDR3 length: 14 residues. In germline, CDR1 is SGHTA, CDR2 FQGNSA. V gave up 3 bases and J gave up 10 bases, with 17 bases separating them. As DNA, the CDR3 is TGTGCCAGCAGCTTTTCCGGGCCCCCCTTGGCGCAGTATTTT. Translation gives CASSFSGPPLAQYF.

The gene calls are TRBV20-1 and TRBJ2-7; 13 bases align to TRBD2. Germline CDR1 and CDR2: DFQATT and SNEGSKA (reference sequence). V dropped 1 base and J dropped 4; count of bases not matched to a gene: 1. The CDR3 sequence is 14 residues long. The CDR3 DNA follows: TGCAGTGCTAGAGGGACTAGCGGGAGTTACGAGCAGTACTTC. Translated, it gives CSARGTSGSYEQYF.

This clonotype appeared a few times. V gene TRBV7-8 combines with J gene TRBJ2-4, with D perhaps matching TRBD2 (6 bases). Trimming shortened V by 5 bases and J by 1 base, and 12 bases separated the two germline ends. Germline CDR1 SGHVS, CDR2 FQNEAQ. There are 15 residues in the CDR3. CDR3 nucleotide sequence: TGTGCCAGCAGCCGGGCCCGGGGGGCCAAAAACATTCAGTACTTC. This encodes CASSRARGAKNIQYF.

This chain uses TRBV5-4 with TRBJ1-1; D is ambiguous. CDR3 length equals 15 residues. CDR1 and CDR2 (germline): SGHNT, YYREEE (reference sequence). Between the trimmed V and J ends, which lost 0 bases and 1 base, there was a span of 10 bases. CDR3 loop: CASSLGSGGNTEAFF. For the CDR3, the DNA is TGTGCCAGCAGCTTGGGGTCGGGAGGGAACACTGAAGCTTTCTTT.

The rearrangement joins TRBV4-1 to TRBJ1-1; maybe TRBD1 (5 bases). Germline lookup yields CDR1 MGHRA and CDR2 YSYEKL. The CDR3 is 16 amino acids. V dropped 0 bases and J dropped 4 bases, with 15 bases sitting between them. CDR3 coding DNA: TGCGCCAGCAGCCAAGATAGGGGCGGGGCGGGCACTGAAGCTTTCTTT. Translation gives CASSQDRGGAGTEAFF.

This clonotype was recorded at least ten times. The chain has TRBV7-2 and TRBJ2-3; 7 nucleotides match TRBD1. The CDR3 length is 15 residues. Germline V gene data show CDR1 as SGHTA and CDR2 as FQGNSA. Trimming cost V 2 bases and J 0 bases; bases outside gene matches: 2. The CDR3 is CASSLSGQSTDTQYF. For the CDR3, the DNA is TGTGCCAGCAGCTTATCGGGACAGAGCACAGATACGCAGTATTTT. The full variable domain, rest sourced from reference TRBV7-2 and TRBJ2-3, is GAGVSQSPSNKVTEKGKDVELRCDPISGHTALYWYRQSLGQGLEFLIYFQGNSAPDKSGLPSDRFSAERTGGSVSTLTIQRTQQEDSAVYLCASSLSGQSTDTQYFGPGTRLTVL.